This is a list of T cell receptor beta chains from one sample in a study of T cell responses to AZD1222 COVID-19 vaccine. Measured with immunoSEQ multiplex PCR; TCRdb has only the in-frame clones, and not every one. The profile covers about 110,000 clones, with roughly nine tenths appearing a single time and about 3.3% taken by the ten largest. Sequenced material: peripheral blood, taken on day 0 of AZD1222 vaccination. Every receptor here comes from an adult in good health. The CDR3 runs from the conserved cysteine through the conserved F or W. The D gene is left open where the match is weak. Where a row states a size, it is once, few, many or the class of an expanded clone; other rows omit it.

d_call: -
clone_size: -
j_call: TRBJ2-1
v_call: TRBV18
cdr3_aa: CASSPPKDNEQFF
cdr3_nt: TGTGCCAGCTCACCACCGAAAGACAATGAGCAGTTCTTC

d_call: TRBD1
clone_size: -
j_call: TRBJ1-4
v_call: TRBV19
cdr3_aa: CASRRQGATNEKLFF
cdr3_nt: TGTGCCAGTAGGCGGCAGGGGGCAACTAATGAAAAACTGTTTTTT

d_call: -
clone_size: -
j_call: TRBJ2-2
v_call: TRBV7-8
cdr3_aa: CASSRGRGNTGELFF
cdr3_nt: TGTGCCAGCAGCCGCGGGCGAGGTAACACCGGGGAGCTGTTTTTT

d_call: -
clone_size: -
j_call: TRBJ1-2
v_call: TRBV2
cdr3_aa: CASSEQGNYGYTF
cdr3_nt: TGTGCCAGCAGTGAACAGGGGAACTATGGCTACACCTTC

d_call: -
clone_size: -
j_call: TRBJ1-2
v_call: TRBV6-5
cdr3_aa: CASKEPSLAYGYTF
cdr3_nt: TGTGCCAGCAAAGAACCCTCCCTCGCCTATGGCTACACCTTC

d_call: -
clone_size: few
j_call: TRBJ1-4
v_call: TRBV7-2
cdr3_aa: CASSSGPRGGEKLFF
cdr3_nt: TGTGCCAGCAGCTCGGGCCCCCGGGGGGGTGAAAAACTGTTTTTT

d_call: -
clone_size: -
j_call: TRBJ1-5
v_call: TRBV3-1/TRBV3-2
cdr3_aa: CASSQDITNQPQHF
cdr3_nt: TGTGCCAGCAGCCAGGACATTACCAATCAGCCCCAGCATTTT

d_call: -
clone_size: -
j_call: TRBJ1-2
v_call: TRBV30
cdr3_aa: CAWSATVYGYTF
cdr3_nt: TGTGCCTGGAGTGCGACAGTCTATGGCTACACCTTC

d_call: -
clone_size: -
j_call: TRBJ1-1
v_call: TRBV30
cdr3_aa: CAWSAYREFTEAFF
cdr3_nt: TGTGCCTGGAGTGCATACAGGGAATTCACTGAAGCTTTCTTT

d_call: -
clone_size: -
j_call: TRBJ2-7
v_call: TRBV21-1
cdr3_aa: CASSKEVRRGRSEQYF
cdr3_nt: TGTGCCAGCAGCAAAGAGGTGCGGCGGGGAAGGAGCGAGCAGTACTTC

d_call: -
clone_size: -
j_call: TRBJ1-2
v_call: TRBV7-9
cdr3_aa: CASSVTGDYTF
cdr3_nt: TGTGCCAGCAGCGTAACAGGAGACTACACCTTC

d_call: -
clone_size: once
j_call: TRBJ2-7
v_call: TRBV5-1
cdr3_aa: CASSFEREEQYF
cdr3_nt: TGCGCCAGCAGCTTTGAGAGGGAGGAGCAGTACTTC

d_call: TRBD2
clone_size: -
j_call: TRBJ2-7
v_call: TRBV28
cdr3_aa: CASSLGVSASGFYEQYF
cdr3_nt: TGTGCCAGCAGTTTAGGAGTATCGGCTAGCGGTTTCTACGAGCAGTACTTC

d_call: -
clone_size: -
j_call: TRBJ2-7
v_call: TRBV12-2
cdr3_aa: CASRIRGRSDLGDEQYF
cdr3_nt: TGTGCAAGTCGCATCCGGGGCCGTAGCGACCTAGGGGACGAGCAGTACTTC

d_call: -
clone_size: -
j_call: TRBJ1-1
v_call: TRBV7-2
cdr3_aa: CASSFTPNTEAFF
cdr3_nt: TGTGCCAGCAGCTTCACACCGAACACTGAAGCTTTCTTT

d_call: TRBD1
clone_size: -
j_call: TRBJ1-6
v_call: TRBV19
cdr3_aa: CASSVDRPSSYNSPLHF
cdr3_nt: TGTGCCAGTAGTGTGGACAGGCCCAGCTCCTATAATTCACCCCTCCACTTT

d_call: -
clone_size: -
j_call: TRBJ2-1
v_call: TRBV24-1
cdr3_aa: CATSASGRRNEQFF
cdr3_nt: TGTGCCACCAGTGCTTCGGGGCGGAGAAATGAGCAGTTCTTC